Below, one TCR gamma chain is given with its context. This clone has a handful of counts. Its antigen is unknown. One base away there is no much larger clone; base qualities are not given. The library was built by means of RT-PCR. Instrument used: Illumina MiSeq. Clone calls in TCRdb were regenerated from the public reads with CATT, after which identical DNA sequences shared one row. In all, the sample holds over 2,500 gamma-chain clones, and around 19% of those were seen once. The top ten clonotypes cover roughly 3.2% of the sample. The data derive from a study of gamma-delta T cells after stem cell transplantation (dated by TCRdb to the mid-2010s). Reading from cysteine to phenylalanine, the CDR3 counts 16 amino acids. The entry retains the CDR3 DNA only, 48 bases that are in frame from base 1. V loses 3 bases at its end and J loses 0 bases; junction bases beyond the gene matches: 11. The germline V gene provides CDR1 EGSNGY and CDR2 YDSYNSKV.

The receptor chain draws on TRGV2 and TRGJ1 or TRGJ2. The clonotype originates from a human donor. It is not recorded whose cells these are; they may come from a transplant donor. Source material: gamma-delta T cells. The DNA is as follows: TGTGCCACCTGGGACTGTCACGCAGCGAATTATTATAAGAAACTCTTT. It is translated as CATWDCHAANYYKKLF.